Listed below are T cell receptor beta chains from one sample, sequenced in a study of T cells in Graves' hyperthyroidism and ophthalmopathy. TCRdb called the multiplex PCR reads again in MiXCR, with one record for every CDR3 protein. The table lists about 510,000 distinct CDR3 sequences, 13% to 15% of them singletons. The sequenced sample was blood. Source of these receptors: a woman aged 40 to 50 with Graves' hyperthyroidism. The CDR3 runs from the conserved cysteine through the conserved F or W. The D gene is left open where the match is weak. For some rows the clone size is stated as once, few or many, or as a class when expanded; others skip it.

.	.	TRBV2	TRBJ1-2	CASSEQKYGYTF	TGTGCCAGCAGTGAACAGAAGTATGGCTACACCTTC
many	.	TRBV2	TRBJ2-7	CASSVAGGYEQYF	TGTGCCAGCAGTGTCGCCGGGGGCTACGAGCAGTACTTC
few	TRBD2	TRBV19	TRBJ2-3	CASTMTSGGYTDTQYF	TGTGCCAGTACTATGACTAGCGGGGGATACACAGATACGCAGTATTTT
many	.	TRBV2	TRBJ2-5	CASRRQGGAETQYF	TGTGCCAGCAGGCGACAGGGAGGAGCAGAGACCCAGTACTTC
many	TRBD1	TRBV7-3	TRBJ1-1	CASSRDSNTEAFF	TGTGCCAGCAGCCGGGACAGCAACACTGAAGCTTTCTTT
few	TRBD2	TRBV20-1	TRBJ2-2	CSARGTSGGGNTGELFF	TGCAGTGCTAGAGGGACTAGCGGGGGGGGGAACACCGGGGAGCTGTTTTTT
.	TRBD2	TRBV20-1	TRBJ2-1	CSARASGRPPLGEQFF	TGCAGTGCTAGGGCTAGCGGGAGACCCCCTCTAGGGGAGCAGTTCTTC
.	TRBD1	TRBV28	TRBJ1-2	CASRTGGGGYTF	TGTGCCAGCAGGACAGGGGGAGGGGGCTACACCTTC
many	.	TRBV7-9	TRBJ2-7	CASSLSNYEQYF	TGTGCCAGCAGCTTAAGTAACTACGAGCAGTACTTC
few	.	TRBV6-5	TRBJ2-5	CASSYSGGKETQYF	TGTGCCAGCAGTTACTCCGGGGGAAAAGAGACCCAGTACTTC
many	TRBD1	TRBV10-3	TRBJ2-1	CAIGPMGTGDGGSYNEQFF	TGTGCCATCGGCCCCATGGGGACAGGGGATGGGGGCTCCTACAATGAGCAGTTCTTC
few	.	TRBV3-1	TRBJ2-7	CASSQGIGYEQYF	TGTGCCAGCAGCCAAGGAATTGGGTACGAGCAGTACTTC
many	TRBD1	TRBV30	TRBJ2-7	CASGTGGYEQYF	TGTGCCTCCGGGACAGGGGGCTACGAGCAGTACTTC
few	.	TRBV12-3/TRBV12-4	TRBJ2-1	CASSYQKGSYNEQFF	TGTGCCAGCAGCTACCAAAAGGGCTCCTACAATGAGCAGTTCTTC
.	.	TRBV7-6	TRBJ1-1	CASTPLEGVPTGEAFF	TGTGCCAGCACCCCTTTGGAGGGAGTGCCTACTGGTGAAGCTTTCTTT
many	TRBD2	TRBV11-1	TRBJ2-1	CASSQGLNNEQFF	TGTGCCAGCAGCCAGGGACTAAATAATGAGCAGTTCTTC
many	.	TRBV12-3/TRBV12-4	TRBJ2-3	CASSFTDRPINSTDTQYF	TGTGCCAGCAGTTTCACCGACAGGCCCATTAATTCCACAGATACGCAGTATTTT
.	TRBD2	TRBV4-1	TRBJ2-7	CASSQVLQREAYEQYF	TGCGCCAGCAGCCAAGTGTTACAGCGGGAGGCCTACGAGCAGTACTTC
many	.	TRBV7-2	TRBJ2-3	CASSSWTGTDTQYF	TGTGCCAGCAGCTCCTGGACAGGCACAGATACGCAGTATTTT
.	.	TRBV20-1	TRBJ1-6	CSATPDTRNSPLHF	TGCAGTGCGACCCCCGACACCCGGAATTCACCCCTCCACTTT
few	TRBD2	TRBV7-9	TRBJ2-1	CASSLGLVGEQFF	TGTGCCAGCAGCCTGGGACTAGTCGGTGAGCAGTTCTTC
many	TRBD2	TRBV29-1	TRBJ2-1	CSVDSGRNNEQFF	TGCAGCGTTGATAGCGGGAGAAACAATGAGCAGTTCTTC
.	.	TRBV29-1	TRBJ1-2	CSVDDRAYGYTF	TGCAGCGTTGATGACAGAGCTTATGGCTACACCTTC
few	TRBD2	TRBV19	TRBJ2-5	CASSAAAGGSYQETQYF	TGTGCCAGTAGTGCGGCCGCCGGCGGGAGCTACCAAGAGACCCAGTACTTC
many	.	TRBV9	TRBJ2-5	CASSVSQAETQYF	TGTGCCAGCAGCGTTTCCCAGGCGGAGACCCAGTACTTC
.	.	TRBV19	TRBJ1-2	CASTGGRGYTF	TGTGCCAGTACAGGAGGCCGAGGCTACACCTTC
.	TRBD2	TRBV5-6	TRBJ2-3	CASSLFGLATSTDTQYF	TGTGCCAGCAGCTTGTTCGGACTAGCGACAAGCACAGATACGCAGTATTTT
many	.	TRBV11-2	TRBJ2-3	CASSSTEISTDTQYF	TGTGCCAGCAGCTCGACAGAGATCAGCACAGATACGCAGTATTTT
few	.	TRBV7-3	TRBJ2-4	CASSLGGPQNIQYF	TGTGCCAGCAGCCTTGGAGGTCCCCAAAACATTCAGTACTTC
many	.	TRBV7-2	TRBJ1-1	CASARGMNTEAFF	TGTGCCAGCGCACGAGGGATGAACACTGAAGCTTTCTTT
few	TRBD2	TRBV7-6	TRBJ2-3	CASSPTSGGREWYTQYF	TGTGCCAGCAGCCCTACATCTGGCGGGAGAGAATGGTATACGCAGTATTTT
many	.	TRBV15	TRBJ1-5	CATSSEQGYQPQHF	TGTGCCACCAGCAGTGAACAGGGTTATCAGCCCCAGCATTTT
few	TRBD1	TRBV3-1	TRBJ1-6	CASSQGQLNSPLHF	TGTGCCAGCAGCCAGGGACAGCTTAATTCACCCCTCCACTTT
many	.	TRBV28	TRBJ2-3	CASSSPWRAFSLYF	TGTGCCAGCAGTTCCCCCTGGAGGGCCTTTTCGTTGTATTTT
few	.	TRBV5-8	TRBJ1-1	CASSYGQYYMNTEAFF	TGTGCCAGCAGCTACGGACAATACTACATGAACACTGAAGCTTTCTTT
.	.	TRBV18	TRBJ1-4	CASSPPLTLGEKLFF	TGTGCCAGCTCACCACCGCTCACATTAGGAGAAAAACTGTTTTTT
many	.	TRBV30	TRBJ2-1	CAWSSSGLQFF	TGTGCCTGGAGTTCATCGGGACTGCAGTTCTTC
many	TRBD2	TRBV20-1	TRBJ2-7	CSARILATNYEQYF	TGCAGTGCTAGGATACTAGCGACAAACTACGAGCAGTACTTC
.	.	TRBV20-1	TRBJ2-3	CSARDLKRAQYPTDAQYF	TGCAGTGCTAGAGATCTCAAAAGGGCGCAGTATCCCACAGATGCGCAGTATTTT
many	.	TRBV28	TRBJ2-3	CASSPHPRSTDTQYF	TGTGCCAGCAGTCCACATCCTCGTAGCACAGATACGCAGTATTTT
.	TRBD1	TRBV5-6	TRBJ1-2	CASSLAGQGTHTF	TGTGCCAGCAGCTTGGCCGGACAGGGTACTCACACCTTC
many	.	TRBV5-6	TRBJ2-7	CASSVVQDTSPWDEQYF	TGTGCCAGCAGCGTAGTACAGGACACCTCGCCTTGGGACGAGCAGTACTTC
few	TRBD2	TRBV15	TRBJ2-5	CATSRGLAGVRETQYF	TGTGCCACCAGCAGAGGACTAGCGGGAGTTCGAGAGACCCAGTACTTC
many	TRBD2	TRBV24-1	TRBJ2-7	CATSDRAGERYEQYF	TGTGCCACCAGTGATAGAGCGGGAGAAAGGTACGAGCAGTACTTC
.	TRBD1	TRBV6-9	TRBJ2-1	CASSYSTGVSYNEQFF	TGTGCCAGCAGTTATTCCACAGGGGTCTCCTACAATGAGCAGTTCTTC
many	.	TRBV7-3	TRBJ2-2	CASSPLAATGELFF	TGTGCCAGCAGCCCGTTAGCGGCCACCGGGGAGCTGTTTTTT
many	.	TRBV27	TRBJ2-7	CASSSLGASESYEQYF	TGTGCCAGCAGTTCTTTGGGGGCTAGCGAATCCTACGAGCAGTACTTC
many	.	TRBV28	TRBJ2-7	CASSSGYLPYEQYF	TGTGCCAGCAGTTCGGGATATCTTCCCTACGAGCAGTACTTC
.	.	TRBV9	TRBJ1-1	CASSVDGLGTEAFF	TGTGCCAGCAGCGTCGACGGCCTTGGCACTGAAGCTTTCTTT
many	TRBD1	TRBV6-2/TRBV6-3	TRBJ2-5	CASTLETGTVQETQYF	TGTGCCAGCACCCTAGAGACCGGGACAGTCCAAGAGACCCAGTACTTC
many	.	TRBV20-1	TRBJ2-3	CSARDVGGTDTQYF	TGCAGTGCTAGAGATGTCGGGGGCACAGATACGCAGTATTTT
few	.	TRBV20-1	TRBJ2-6	CSARDLGANVLTF	TGCAGTGCTAGAGATCTTGGGGCCAACGTCCTGACTTTC
many	.	TRBV5-1	TRBJ2-4	CASSLSDKAKNIQYF	TGCGCCAGCAGCTTGTCGGACAAAGCCAAAAACATTCAGTACTTC
.	TRBD2	TRBV7-3	TRBJ2-7	CASSLAGGANEQYF	TGTGCCAGCAGTCTAGCGGGAGGGGCGAATGAGCAGTACTTC
few	.	TRBV30	TRBJ2-7	CAWSESGPGEQYF	TGTGCCTGGAGTGAGTCAGGGCCGGGCGAGCAGTACTTC
many	.	TRBV6-1	TRBJ2-3	CASSEIVGVSTDTQYF	TGTGCCAGCAGTGAAATTGTAGGCGTAAGCACAGATACGCAGTATTTT
.	TRBD2	TRBV2	TRBJ2-2	CASNPGGRTGELFF	TGTGCCAGCAACCCCGGGGGGAGGACCGGGGAGCTGTTTTTT